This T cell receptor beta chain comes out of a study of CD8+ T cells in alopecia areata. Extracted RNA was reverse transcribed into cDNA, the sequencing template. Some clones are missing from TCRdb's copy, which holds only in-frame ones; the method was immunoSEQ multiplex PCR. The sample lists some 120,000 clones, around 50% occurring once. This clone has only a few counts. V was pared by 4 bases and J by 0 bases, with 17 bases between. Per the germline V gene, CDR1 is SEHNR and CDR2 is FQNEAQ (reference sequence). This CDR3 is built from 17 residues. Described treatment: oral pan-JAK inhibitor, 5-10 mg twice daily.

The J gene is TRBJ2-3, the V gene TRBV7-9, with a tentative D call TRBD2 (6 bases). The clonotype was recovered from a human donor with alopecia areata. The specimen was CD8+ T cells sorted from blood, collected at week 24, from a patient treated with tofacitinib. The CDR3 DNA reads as TGTGCCAGCAGCTATGACCGGACTACTCCTAGCACAGATACGCAGTATTTT. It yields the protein CASSYDRTTPSTDTQYF.